This TCR beta chain was profiled in a study of blood T cell repertoires in COVID-19. In the study overall: Sample material is recorded as cDNA or gDNA derived from T cells, B-cell-depleted T cells, or PBMCs.

V was trimmed by 5 bases and J by 3 bases, leaving 14 bases between them. CDR3 length equals 15 residues. Germline-derived CDR1 and CDR2 are KGHSH and LQKENI. Original processing methods: Using reference gene primer amplification, nucleated cell counts were estimated. Clones were read by immunoSEQ multiplex PCR, and TCRdb kept only the in-frame ones, dropping some. The V and J calls and clone size come from that table; D and trimming were worked out from the DNA. The table includes some 200,000 clones, roughly 85% detected once. Sample: peripheral blood. The receptor's source is a woman aged 55-75 years with acute or convalescent COVID-19. J is TRBJ1-5 and V is TRBV18; unclear D gene. CDR3 bases: TGTGCCAGCTCAACAGCGGCTAGGCCCAATCAGCCCCAGCATTTT. Its translation: CASSTAARPNQPQHF. Together with reference TRBV18 and TRBJ1-5, the CDR3 gives the full variable domain: NAGVMQNPRHLVRRRGQEARLRCSPMKGHSHVYWYRQLPEEGLKFMVYLQKENIIDESGMPKERFSAEFPKEGPSILRIQQVVRGDSAAYFCASSTAARPNQPQHFGDGTRLSIL.